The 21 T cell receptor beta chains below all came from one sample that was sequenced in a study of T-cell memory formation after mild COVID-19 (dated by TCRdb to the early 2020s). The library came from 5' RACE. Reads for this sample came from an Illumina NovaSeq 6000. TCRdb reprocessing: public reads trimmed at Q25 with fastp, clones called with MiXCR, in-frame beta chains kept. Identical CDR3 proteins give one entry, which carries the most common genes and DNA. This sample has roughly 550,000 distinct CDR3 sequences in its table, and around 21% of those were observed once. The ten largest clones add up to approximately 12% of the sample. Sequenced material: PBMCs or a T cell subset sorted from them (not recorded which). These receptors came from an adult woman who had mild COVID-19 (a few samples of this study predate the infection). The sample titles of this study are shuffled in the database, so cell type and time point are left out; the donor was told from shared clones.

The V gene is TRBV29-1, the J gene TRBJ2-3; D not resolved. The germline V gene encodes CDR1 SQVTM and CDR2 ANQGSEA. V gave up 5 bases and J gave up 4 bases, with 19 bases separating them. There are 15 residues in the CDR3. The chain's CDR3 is CSVLVLWQGADTQYF. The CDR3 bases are TGCAGCGTTCTTGTCTTGTGGCAAGGCGCAGATACGCAGTATTTT.

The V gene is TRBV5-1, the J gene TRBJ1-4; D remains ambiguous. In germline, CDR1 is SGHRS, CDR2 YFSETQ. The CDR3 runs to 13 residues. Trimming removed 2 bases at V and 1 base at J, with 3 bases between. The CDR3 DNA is TGCGCCAGCAGCTTTGGAACTAATGAAAAACTGTTTTTT. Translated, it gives CASSFGTNEKLFF.

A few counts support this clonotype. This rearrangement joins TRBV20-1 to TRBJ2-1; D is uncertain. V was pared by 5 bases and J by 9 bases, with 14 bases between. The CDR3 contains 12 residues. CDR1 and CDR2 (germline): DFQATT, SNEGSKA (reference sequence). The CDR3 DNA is TGCAGTGCTCCTTGGCCAGTTCGTGAGCAGTTCTTC. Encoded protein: CSAPWPVREQFF.

Here the CDR3 reads CASSDQPQHF. The CDR3 bases are TGTGCCAGCAGTGACCAGCCCCAGCATTTT. The V call is TRBV6-1, the J call TRBJ1-5; D unresolved. The CDR3 is made up of 10 amino acids. Germline V CDR1 and CDR2: MNHNS, SASEGT. The germline V and J ends were trimmed by 3 bases and 7 bases, with 1 base remaining between them.

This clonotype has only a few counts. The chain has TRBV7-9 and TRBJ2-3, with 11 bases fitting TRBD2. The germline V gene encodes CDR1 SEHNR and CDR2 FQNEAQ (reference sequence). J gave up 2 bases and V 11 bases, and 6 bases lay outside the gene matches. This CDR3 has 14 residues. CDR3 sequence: CAGVTSGATDTQYF. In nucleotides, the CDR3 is TGTGCCGGGGTGACTAGCGGGGCCACAGATACGCAGTATTTT.

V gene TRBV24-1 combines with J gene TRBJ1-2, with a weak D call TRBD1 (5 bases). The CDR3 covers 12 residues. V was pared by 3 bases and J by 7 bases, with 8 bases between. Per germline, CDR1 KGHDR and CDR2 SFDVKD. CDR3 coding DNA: TGTGCCACCAGTGATCGAAGGGGTGGCTACACCTTC. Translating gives CATSDRRGGYTF.

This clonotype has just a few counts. The CDR3 loop reads CASSRGQGAPTDTQYF. CDR3 sequence (DNA): TGTGCCAGCAGCAGGGGACAGGGGGCGCCCACAGATACGCAGTATTTT. This chain connects TRBV21-1 to TRBJ2-3; the listed D gene, TRBD1, was not tested against the DNA. TRBV21-1 is tagged as a pseudogene. There are 16 residues in the CDR3.

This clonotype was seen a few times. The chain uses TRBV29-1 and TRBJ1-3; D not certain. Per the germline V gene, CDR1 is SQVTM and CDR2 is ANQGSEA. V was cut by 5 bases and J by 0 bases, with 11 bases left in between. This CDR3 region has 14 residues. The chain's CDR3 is CSVSSLTSGNTIYF. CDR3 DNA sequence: TGCAGCGTTTCCTCCTTAACCTCTGGAAACACCATATATTTT.

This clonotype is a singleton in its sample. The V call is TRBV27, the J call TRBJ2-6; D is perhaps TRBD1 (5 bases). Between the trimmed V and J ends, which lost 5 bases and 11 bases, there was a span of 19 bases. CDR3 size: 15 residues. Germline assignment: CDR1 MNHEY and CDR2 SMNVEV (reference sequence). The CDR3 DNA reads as TGTGCCAGCAGTGCCGTGAGATTGGGGCCCGACGTCCTGACTTTC. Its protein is CASSAVRLGPDVLTF.

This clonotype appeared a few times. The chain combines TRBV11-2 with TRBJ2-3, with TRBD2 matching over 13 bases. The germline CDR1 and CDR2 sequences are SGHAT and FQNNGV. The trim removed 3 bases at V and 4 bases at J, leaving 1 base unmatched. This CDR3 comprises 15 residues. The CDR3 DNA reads TGTGCCAGCAGCTTTACTAGCGGGGGGGCAGATACGCAGTATTTT. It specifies CASSFTSGGADTQYF.

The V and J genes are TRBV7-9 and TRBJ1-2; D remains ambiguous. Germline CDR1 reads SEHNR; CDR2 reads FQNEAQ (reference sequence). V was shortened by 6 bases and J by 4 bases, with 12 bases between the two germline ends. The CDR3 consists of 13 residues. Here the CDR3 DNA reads TGTGCCAGCAGACACCAGGCAAGCTATGGCTACACCTTC. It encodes CASRHQASYGYTF.

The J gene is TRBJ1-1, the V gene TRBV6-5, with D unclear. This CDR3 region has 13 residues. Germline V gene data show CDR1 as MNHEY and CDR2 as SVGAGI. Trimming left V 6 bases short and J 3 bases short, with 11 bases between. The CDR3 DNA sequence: TGTGCCAGCAGGAAGACCTCGTACACTGAAGCTTTCTTT. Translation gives CASRKTSYTEAFF.

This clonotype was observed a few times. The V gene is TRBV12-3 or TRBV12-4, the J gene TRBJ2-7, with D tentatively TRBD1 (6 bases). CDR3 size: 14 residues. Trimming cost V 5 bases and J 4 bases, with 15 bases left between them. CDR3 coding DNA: TGTGCCAGCAGTGTACCGGACAGAGGGTACGAGCAGTACTTC. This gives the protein CASSVPDRGYEQYF.

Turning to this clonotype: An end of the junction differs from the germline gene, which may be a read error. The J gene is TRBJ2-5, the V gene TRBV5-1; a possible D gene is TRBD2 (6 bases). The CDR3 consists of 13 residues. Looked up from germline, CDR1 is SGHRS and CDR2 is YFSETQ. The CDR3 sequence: CASTLAGYETQYF. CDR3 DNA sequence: TGCGCCAGCACCCTGGCGGGGTACGAGACACAGTACTTC.

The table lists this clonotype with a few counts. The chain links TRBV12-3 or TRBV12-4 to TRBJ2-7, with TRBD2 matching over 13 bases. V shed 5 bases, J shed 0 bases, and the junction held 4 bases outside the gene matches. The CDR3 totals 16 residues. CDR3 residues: CASSRLAGGLSYEQYF. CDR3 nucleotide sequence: TGTGCCAGCAGTCGACTAGCGGGGGGCCTCTCCTACGAGCAGTACTTC.

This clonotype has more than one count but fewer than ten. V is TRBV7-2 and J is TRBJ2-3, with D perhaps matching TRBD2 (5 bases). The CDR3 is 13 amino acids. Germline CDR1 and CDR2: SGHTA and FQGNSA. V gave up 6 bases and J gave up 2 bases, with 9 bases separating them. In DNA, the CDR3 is TGTGCCAGCAGTCGGGGTTACACAGATACGCAGTATTTT. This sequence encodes CASSRGYTDTQYF.

The CDR3 DNA is TGCAGCGTTGAAGCGGGGGGGGACGCATACCCCTACGAGCAGTACTTC. This gives the protein CSVEAGGDAYPYEQYF. This chain joins TRBV29-1 and TRBJ2-7; 8 nucleotides match TRBD2. J lost 2 bases, V lost 1 base, and 10 bases had no gene match. Germline assignment: CDR1 SQVTM and CDR2 ANQGSEA. The CDR3 extends over 16 amino acids.

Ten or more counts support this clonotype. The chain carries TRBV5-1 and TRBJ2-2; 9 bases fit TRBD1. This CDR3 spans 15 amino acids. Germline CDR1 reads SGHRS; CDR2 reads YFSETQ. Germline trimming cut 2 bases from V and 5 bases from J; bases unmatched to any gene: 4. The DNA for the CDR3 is TGCGCCAGCAGCTTAAGGGACAGGGCGACCGGGGAGCTGTTTTTT. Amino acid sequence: CASSLRDRATGELFF. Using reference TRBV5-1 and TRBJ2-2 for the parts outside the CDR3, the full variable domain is KAGVTQTPRYLIKTRGQQVTLSCSPISGHRSVSWYQQTPGQGLQFLFEYFSETQRNKGNFPGRFSGRQFSNSRSEMNVSTLELGDSALYLCASSLRDRATGELFFGEGSRLTVL.

The CDR3 here is CASSSRGGYNEQFF. In DNA form, the CDR3 reads TGTGCCAGCAGCTCACGGGGGGGCTACAATGAGCAGTTCTTC. The chain has TRBV12-3 or TRBV12-4 and TRBJ2-1, with TRBD2 matching 8 bases. V lost 6 bases and J lost 3; bases outside the gene matches: 4. This CDR3 contains 14 residues.

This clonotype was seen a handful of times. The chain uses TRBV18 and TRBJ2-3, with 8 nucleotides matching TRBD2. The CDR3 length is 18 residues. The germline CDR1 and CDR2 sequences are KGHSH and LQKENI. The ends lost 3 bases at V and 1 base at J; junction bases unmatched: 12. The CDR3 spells CASSPPSGLVSGTDTQYF. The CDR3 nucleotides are TGTGCCAGCTCACCTCCCTCGGGACTAGTCTCCGGCACAGATACGCAGTATTTT.

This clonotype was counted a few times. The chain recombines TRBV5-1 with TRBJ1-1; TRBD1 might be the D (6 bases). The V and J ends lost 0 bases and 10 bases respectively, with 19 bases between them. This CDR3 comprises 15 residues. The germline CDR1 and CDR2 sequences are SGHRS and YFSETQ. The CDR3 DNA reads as TGCGCCAGCAGCTTGGCAGCAGGGGAAACTGTTGGAGCTTTCTTT. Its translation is CASSLAAGETVGAFF.